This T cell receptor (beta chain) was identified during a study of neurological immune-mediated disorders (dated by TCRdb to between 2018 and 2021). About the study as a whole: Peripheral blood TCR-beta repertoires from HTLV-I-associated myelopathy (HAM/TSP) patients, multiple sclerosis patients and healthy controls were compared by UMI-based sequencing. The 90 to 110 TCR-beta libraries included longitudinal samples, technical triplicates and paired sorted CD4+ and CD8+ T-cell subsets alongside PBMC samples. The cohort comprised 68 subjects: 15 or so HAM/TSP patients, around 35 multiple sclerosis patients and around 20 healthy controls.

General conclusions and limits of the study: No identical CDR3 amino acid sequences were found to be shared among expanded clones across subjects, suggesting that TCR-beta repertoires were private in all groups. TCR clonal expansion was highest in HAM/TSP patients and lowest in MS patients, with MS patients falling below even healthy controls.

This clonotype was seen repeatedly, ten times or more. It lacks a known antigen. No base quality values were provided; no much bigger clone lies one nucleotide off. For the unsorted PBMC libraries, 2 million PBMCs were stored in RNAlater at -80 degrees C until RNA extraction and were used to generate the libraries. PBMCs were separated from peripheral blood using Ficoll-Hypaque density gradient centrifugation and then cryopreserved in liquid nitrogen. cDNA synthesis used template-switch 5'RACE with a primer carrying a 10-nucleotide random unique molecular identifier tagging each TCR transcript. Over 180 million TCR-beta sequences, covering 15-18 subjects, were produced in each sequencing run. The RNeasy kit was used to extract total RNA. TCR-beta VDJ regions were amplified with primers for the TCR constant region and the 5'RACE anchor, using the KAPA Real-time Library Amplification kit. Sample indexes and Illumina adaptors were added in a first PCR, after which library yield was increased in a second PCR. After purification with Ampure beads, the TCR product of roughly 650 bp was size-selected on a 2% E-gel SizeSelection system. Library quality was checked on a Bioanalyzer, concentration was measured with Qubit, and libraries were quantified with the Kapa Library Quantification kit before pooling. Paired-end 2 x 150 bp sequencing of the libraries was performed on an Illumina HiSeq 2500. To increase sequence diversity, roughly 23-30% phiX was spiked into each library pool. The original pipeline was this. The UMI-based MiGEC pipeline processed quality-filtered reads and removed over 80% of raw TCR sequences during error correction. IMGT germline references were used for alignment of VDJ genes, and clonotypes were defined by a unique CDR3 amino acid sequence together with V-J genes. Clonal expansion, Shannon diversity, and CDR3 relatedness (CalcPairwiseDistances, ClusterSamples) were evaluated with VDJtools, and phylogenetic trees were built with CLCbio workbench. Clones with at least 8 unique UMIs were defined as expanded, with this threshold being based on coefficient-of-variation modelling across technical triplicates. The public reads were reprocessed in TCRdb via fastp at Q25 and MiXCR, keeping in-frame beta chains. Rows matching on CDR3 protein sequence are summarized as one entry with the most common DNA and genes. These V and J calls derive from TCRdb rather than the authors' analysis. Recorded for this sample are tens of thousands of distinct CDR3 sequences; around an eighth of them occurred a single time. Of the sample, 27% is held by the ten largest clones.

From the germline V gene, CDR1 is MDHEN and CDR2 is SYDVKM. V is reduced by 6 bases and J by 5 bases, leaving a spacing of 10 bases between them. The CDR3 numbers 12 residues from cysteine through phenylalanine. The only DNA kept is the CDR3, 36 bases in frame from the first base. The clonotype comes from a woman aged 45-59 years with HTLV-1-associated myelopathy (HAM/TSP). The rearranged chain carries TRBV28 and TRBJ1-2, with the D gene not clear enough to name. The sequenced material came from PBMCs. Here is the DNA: TGTGCCAGCAGACAGACGAAGTATGGCTACACCTTC. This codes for CASRQTKYGYTF.